This TCR beta chain was obtained from a study of beta chain features in type 1 diabetes. About this clone itself: What it recognizes is unknown.

Findings and caveats of the study: Across all four CD4+ subsets, people with type 1 diabetes showed modestly shorter TCRB CDR3s. Shorter templates might be favored by PCR, and equally so in patients and in controls. The study found fewer insertions and more deletions at VDJ junctions in type 1 diabetes patients.

V lost 7 bases to trimming and J lost 1 base, with 8 bases between them. CDR1 is SGDLS, CDR2 YYNGEE, per germline. The CDR3 runs 13 residues. The study reverse transcribed the entire isolated RNA, so it sequenced expressed TCRB transcripts. Method: immunoSEQ multiplex PCR; TCRdb's copy keeps in-frame clones and lacks some. The sample includes under 850,000 clones, about an eighth of them seen just once. This receptor was taken from a man younger than 35 with type 1 diabetes. The material sequenced was naive CD4+ T cells from blood. The V call is TRBV9, the J call TRBJ2-2; D may be TRBD1 (6 bases). The CDR3 protein is CASQQGNTGELFF. The CDR3 coding sequence is TGTGCCAGCCAACAGGGGAACACCGGGGAGCTGTTTTTT.